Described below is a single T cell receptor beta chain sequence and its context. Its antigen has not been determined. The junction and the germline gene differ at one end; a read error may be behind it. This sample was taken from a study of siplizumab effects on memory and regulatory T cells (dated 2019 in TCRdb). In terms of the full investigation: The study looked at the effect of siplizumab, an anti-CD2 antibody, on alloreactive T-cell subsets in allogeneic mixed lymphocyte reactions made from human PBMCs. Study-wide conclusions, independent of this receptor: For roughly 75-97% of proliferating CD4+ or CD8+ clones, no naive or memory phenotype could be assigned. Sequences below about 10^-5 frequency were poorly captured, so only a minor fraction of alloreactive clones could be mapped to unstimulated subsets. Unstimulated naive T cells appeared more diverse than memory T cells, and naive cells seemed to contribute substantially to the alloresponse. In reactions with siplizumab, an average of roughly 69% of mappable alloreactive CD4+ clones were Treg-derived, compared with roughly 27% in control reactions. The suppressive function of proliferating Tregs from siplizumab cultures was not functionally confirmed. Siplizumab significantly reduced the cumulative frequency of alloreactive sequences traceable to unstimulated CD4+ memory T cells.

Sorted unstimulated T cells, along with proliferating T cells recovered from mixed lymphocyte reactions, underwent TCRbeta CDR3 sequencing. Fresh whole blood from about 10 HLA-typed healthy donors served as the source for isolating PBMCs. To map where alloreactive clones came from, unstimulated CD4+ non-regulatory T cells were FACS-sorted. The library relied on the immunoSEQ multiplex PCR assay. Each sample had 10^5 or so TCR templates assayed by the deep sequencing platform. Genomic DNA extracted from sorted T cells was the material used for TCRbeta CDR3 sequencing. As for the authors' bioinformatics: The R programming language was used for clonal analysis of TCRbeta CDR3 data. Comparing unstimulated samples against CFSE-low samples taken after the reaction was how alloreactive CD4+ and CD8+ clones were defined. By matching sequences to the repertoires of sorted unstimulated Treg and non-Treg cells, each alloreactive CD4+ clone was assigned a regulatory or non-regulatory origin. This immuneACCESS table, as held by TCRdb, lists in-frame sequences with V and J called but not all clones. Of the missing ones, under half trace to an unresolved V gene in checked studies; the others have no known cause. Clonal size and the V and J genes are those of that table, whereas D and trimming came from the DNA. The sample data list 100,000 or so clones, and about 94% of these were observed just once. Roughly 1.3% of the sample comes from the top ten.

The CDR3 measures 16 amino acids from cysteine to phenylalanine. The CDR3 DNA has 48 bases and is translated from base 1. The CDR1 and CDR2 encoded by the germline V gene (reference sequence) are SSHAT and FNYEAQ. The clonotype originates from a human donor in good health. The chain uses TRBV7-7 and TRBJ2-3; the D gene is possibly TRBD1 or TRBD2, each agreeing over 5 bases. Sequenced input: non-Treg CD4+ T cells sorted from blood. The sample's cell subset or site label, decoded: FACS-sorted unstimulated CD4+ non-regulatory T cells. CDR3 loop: CASSPHGAGRTDTQYF. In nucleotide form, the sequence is TGTGCTAGCAGCCCCCACGGGGCGGGCCGCACAGATACGCAGTATTTT.